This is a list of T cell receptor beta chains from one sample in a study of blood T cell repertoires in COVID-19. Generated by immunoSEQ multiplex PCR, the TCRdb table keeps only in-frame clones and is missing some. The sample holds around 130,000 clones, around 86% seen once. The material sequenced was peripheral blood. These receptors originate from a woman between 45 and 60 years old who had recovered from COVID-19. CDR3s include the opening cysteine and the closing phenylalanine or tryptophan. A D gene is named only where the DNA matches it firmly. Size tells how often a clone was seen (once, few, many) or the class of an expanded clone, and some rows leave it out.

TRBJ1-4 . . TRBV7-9 CASSLARGGATNEKLFF TGTGCCAGCAGCTTAGCCCGCGGGGGGGCAACTAATGAAAAACTGTTTTTT
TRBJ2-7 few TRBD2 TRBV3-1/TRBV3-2 CASSRRGTGTREQYF TGTGCCAGCAGCCGGCGGGGGACTGGTACTAGAGAGCAGTACTTC
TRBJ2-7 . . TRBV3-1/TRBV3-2 CASSQGGGPYEQYF TGTGCCAGCAGCCAGGGGGGAGGCCCCTACGAGCAGTACTTC
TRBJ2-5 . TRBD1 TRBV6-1 CASSSNRGQETQYF TGTGCCAGCAGCTCTAACAGGGGGCAGGAGACCCAGTACTTC
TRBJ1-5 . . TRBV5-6 CASSLGSGGLSNQPQHF TGTGCCAGCAGCTTGGGGTCGGGGGGCTTGAGCAATCAGCCCCAGCATTTT
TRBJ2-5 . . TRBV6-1 CASSSGGTQYF TGTGCCAGCAGTTCCGGGGGGACCCAGTACTTC
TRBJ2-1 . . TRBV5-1 CASSRVSPAYNEQFF TGCGCCAGCAGCCGGGTTAGCCCTGCGTACAATGAGCAGTTCTTC
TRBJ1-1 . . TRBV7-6 CASSLYGRPEAFF TGTGCCAGCAGCTTATACGGGAGGCCTGAAGCTTTCTTT
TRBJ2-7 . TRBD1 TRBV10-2 CATEQGAGEQYF TGCGCCACAGAACAGGGGGCGGGGGAGCAGTACTTC
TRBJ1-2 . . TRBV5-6 CASSLRRPGTYRGYTF TGTGCCAGCAGCTTACGGCGTCCAGGAACGTATCGAGGCTACACCTTC
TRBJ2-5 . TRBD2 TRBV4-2 CASSHRLAGQETQYF TGTGCCAGCAGCCACAGACTAGCGGGGCAAGAGACCCAGTACTTC
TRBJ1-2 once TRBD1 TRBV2 CASSESWTGGGYTF TGTGCCAGCAGTGAATCCTGGACAGGCGGTGGCTACACCTTC
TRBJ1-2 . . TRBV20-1 CSASAGRDYGYTF TGCAGTGCTAGTGCGGGGAGGGACTATGGCTACACCTTC
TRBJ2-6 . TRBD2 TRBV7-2 CASSLMGLAGMSGANVLTF TGTGCCAGCAGCTTAATGGGACTAGCGGGAATGTCTGGGGCCAACGTCCTGACTTTC
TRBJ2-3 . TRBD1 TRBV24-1 CATSDSGTGNTDTQYF TGTGCCACCAGTGATTCCGGGACAGGGAACACAGATACGCAGTATTTT
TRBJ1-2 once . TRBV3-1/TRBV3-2 CASSQDRRESNGYTF TGTGCCAGCAGCCAAGATAGGAGGGAGTCTAATGGCTACACCTTC
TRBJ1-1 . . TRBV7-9 CASSPSTEAFF TGTGCCAGCAGCCCGAGCACTGAAGCTTTCTTT
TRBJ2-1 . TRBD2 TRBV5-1 CASEPGLAVYNEQFF TGCGCCAGCGAACCGGGACTAGCGGTCTACAATGAGCAGTTCTTC
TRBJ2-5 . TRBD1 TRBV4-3 CASSQLVTGPQVGQYF TGCGCCAGCAGCCAATTGGTGACAGGGCCCCAAGTAGGCCAGTACTTC
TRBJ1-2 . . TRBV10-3 CAIRGNHRDLGYTF TGTGCCATCAGAGGGAACCACAGGGATCTAGGCTACACCTTC
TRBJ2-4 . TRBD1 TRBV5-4 CASSPGQGRSANIQYF TGTGCCAGCAGCCCGGGACAGGGACGGTCGGCCAACATTCAGTACTTC
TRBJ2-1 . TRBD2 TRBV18 CASSPSGGDNEQFF TGTGCCAGCTCACCCAGCGGGGGGGACAATGAGCAGTTCTTC
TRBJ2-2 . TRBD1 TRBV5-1 CASSRQGDTGELFF TGCGCCAGCTCCCGACAGGGAGACACCGGGGAGCTGTTTTTT
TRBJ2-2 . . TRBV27 CASSGESWAANTGELFF TGTGCCAGCAGTGGGGAGTCCTGGGCAGCGAACACCGGGGAGCTGTTTTTT
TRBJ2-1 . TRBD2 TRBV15 CATSTGTSGGNEQFF TGTGCCACCAGCACGGGGACTAGCGGGGGGAATGAGCAGTTCTTC
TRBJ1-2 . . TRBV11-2 CASSLVRDSKGYGYTF TGTGCCAGCAGCTTAGTCCGGGACTCCAAGGGTTATGGCTACACCTTC
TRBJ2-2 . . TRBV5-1 CASSGYRLSTGELFF TGCGCCAGCAGCGGGTACAGGTTATCCACCGGGGAGCTGTTTTTT
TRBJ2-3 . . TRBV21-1 CASSKTAREVETDTQYF TGTGCCAGCAGCAAGACGGCGCGGGAGGTTGAAACAGATACGCAGTATTTT
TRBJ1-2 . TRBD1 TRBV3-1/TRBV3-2 CASRRTGVGYTF TGTGCCAGCAGACGGACAGGGGTTGGCTACACCTTC
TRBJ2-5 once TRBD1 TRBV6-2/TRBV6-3 CASSPATGGPGQETQYF TGTGCCAGCAGTCCAGCTACAGGGGGCCCGGGCCAAGAGACCCAGTACTTC
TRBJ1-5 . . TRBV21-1 CASSSRQASNQPQHF TGTGCCAGCAGCAGTCGACAAGCTAGCAATCAGCCCCAGCATTTT
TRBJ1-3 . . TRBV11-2 CASSPAGATGNTIYF TGTGCCAGCAGCCCGGCGGGGGCGACTGGAAACACCATATATTTT
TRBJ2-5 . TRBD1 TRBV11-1 CASSPTGDGETQYF TGTGCCAGCAGCCCGACAGGGGATGGGGAGACCCAGTACTTC
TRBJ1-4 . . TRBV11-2 CASSLPRGINEKLFF TGTGCCAGCAGCTTACCGAGAGGGATTAATGAAAAACTGTTTTTT
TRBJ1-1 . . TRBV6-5 CASSYGEGEAFF TGTGCCAGCAGCTACGGGGAGGGGGAGGCTTTCTTT
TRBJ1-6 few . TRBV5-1 CASRGQDNSPLHF TGCGCCAGCCGGGGACAAGATAATTCACCCCTCCACTTT
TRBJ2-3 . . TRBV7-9 CASSLSSTGDTQYF TGTGCCAGCAGCTTATCCAGTACGGGAGATACGCAGTATTTT
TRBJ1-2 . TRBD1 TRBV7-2 CASSLRTGGLYGYTF TGTGCCAGCAGCTTACGGACAGGGGGCTTGTATGGCTACACCTTC
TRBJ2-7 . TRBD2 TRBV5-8 CASTWTSVPSYEQYF TGTGCCAGCACTTGGACTAGCGTTCCCTCCTACGAGCAGTACTTC
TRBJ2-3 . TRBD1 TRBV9 CASSVVGTGLDTQYF TGTGCCAGCAGCGTAGTGGGGACAGGGTTAGATACGCAGTATTTT
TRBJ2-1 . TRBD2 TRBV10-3 CAMGLAKDEQFF TGTGCCATGGGACTAGCGAAGGATGAGCAGTTCTTC
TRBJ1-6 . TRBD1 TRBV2 CASSDSGGAQSPLHF TGTGCCAGCAGTGATTCAGGGGGCGCGCAATCACCCCTCCACTTT
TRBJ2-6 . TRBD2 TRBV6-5 CASSTAGGGANVLTF TGTGCCAGCAGCACCGCGGGGGGAGGGGCCAACGTCCTGACTTTC
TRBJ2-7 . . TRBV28 CASSLLGIRKEGGKTYEQYF TGTGCCAGCAGTTTATTGGGGATCCGAAAAGAGGGGGGGAAAACCTACGAGCAGTACTTC
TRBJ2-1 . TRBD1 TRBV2 CASTPDRDNEQFF TGTGCCAGCACCCCGGACAGGGACAATGAGCAGTTCTTC
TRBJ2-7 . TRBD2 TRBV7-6 CASSLVAASGAAEQYF TGTGCCAGCAGCTTAGTGGCCGCTAGCGGGGCGGCCGAGCAGTACTTC
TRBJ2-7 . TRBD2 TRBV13 CASSLEGTSGGDEQYF TGTGCCAGCAGCTTAGAGGGGACTAGCGGGGGGGACGAGCAGTACTTC
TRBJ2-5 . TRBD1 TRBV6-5 CASRRREGAGETQYF TGTGCCAGCAGACGAAGAGAGGGGGCTGGAGAGACCCAGTACTTC
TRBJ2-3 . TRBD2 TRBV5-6 CASSPPGLGGTDTQYF TGTGCCAGCAGCCCCCCAGGACTAGGAGGCACAGATACGCAGTATTTT
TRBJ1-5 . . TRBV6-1 CASSEAGGFEKPQHF TGTGCCAGCAGTGAAGCTGGGGGGTTCGAAAAGCCCCAGCATTTT
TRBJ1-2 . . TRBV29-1 CSVDGEEWAGYTF TGCAGCGTTGACGGGGAAGAGTGGGCTGGCTACACCTTC
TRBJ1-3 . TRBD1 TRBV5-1 CASSPLWTGNTVGGNTIYF TGCGCCAGCAGCCCACTCTGGACAGGGAACACGGTCGGGGGAAACACCATATATTTT
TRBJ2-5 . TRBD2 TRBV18 CASSRGRGVETQYF TGTGCCAGCTCTCGAGGCCGGGGGGTAGAGACCCAGTACTTC
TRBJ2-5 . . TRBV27 CASSQGSQETQYF TGTGCCAGCAGTCAGGGCAGCCAAGAGACCCAGTACTTC